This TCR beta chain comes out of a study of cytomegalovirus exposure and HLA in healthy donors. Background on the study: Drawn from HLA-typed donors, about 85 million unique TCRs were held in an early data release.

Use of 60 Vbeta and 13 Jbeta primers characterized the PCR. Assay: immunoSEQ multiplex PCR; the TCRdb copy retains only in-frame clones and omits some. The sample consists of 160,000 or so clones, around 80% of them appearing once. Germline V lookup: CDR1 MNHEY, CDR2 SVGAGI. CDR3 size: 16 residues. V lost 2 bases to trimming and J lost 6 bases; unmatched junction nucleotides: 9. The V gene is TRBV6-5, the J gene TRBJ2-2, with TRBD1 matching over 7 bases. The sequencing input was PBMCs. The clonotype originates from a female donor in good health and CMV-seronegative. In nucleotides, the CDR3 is TGTGCCAGCAGTTACGACCATACAGGGGTGGCCGGGGAGCTGTTTTTT. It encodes CASSYDHTGVAGELFF.